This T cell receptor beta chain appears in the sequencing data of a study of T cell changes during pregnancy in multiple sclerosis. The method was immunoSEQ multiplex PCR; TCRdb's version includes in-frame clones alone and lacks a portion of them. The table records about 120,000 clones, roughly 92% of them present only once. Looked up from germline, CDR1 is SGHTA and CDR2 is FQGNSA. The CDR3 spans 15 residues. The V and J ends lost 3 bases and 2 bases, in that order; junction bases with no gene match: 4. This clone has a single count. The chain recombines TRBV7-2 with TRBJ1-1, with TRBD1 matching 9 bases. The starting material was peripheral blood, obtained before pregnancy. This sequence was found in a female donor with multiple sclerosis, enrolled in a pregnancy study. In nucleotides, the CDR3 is TGTGCCAGCAGCTTCGACAGGGGGTATAACACTGAAGCTTTCTTT. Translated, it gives CASSFDRGYNTEAFF.